This TCR beta chain was identified during a study of T cells in localized non-small cell lung cancer. Whole-study findings and limits: Sequencing covered just one tumor region, so heterogeneity cannot be ruled out.

The CDR3 is 15 amino acids. Germline values: CDR1 WSHSY, CDR2 SAAADI. Trimming cost V 3 bases and J 8 bases; bases outside gene matches: 9. A note on this clone: Its matching antigen is unknown.

Sequenced by immunoSEQ multiplex PCR; TCRdb stores in-frame clones only, minus some. The sample consists of thousands of clones, 25% to 30% of them appearing once. The clonotype originates from a female donor aged 60 or older with stage I lung adenocarcinoma. This sample comprised lung tumor tissue, obtained before any cancer treatment. The chain has TRBV10-2 and TRBJ2-1, with 8 bases fitting TRBD2. As DNA, the CDR3 is TGCGCCAGCAGTGAAGTTAGCGGGAATGAAGATGAGCAGTTCTTC. Protein sequence: CASSEVSGNEDEQFF.